This T cell receptor beta chain stems from a study of CD4+ T cells in melanoma. CDR1 is SGHVS, CDR2 FNYEAQ, per germline. The CDR3 runs to 13 residues. With 2 bases removed from V and 7 bases from J, the gap between germline ends came to 9 bases. TCRdb keeps only in-frame clones here, not all; method: immunoSEQ multiplex PCR. The repertoire holds 10,000 to 13,000 clones, with 66% as singletons. The receptor was derived from a human donor with melanoma. The chain uses TRBV7-6 and TRBJ2-1, with D possibly matching TRBD2 (6 bases). Sequenced material: cells from a culture (not recorded whether cultured in vitro). CDR3 in amino acids: CASSLLAANEQFF. The CDR3 DNA sequence: TGTGCCAGCAGCTTATTAGCGGCGAATGAGCAGTTCTTC.